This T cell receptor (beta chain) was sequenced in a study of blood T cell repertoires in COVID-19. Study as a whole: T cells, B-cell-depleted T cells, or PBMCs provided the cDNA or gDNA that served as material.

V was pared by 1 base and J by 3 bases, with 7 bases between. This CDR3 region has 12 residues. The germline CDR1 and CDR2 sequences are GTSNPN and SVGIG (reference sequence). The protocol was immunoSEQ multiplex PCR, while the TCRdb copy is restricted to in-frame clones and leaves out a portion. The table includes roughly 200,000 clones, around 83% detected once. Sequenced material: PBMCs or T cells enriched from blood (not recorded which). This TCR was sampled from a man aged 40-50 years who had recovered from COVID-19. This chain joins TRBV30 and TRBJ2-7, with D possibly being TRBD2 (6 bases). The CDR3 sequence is CAWSEGGYEQYF. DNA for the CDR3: TGTGCCTGGAGTGAGGGAGGCTACGAGCAGTACTTC.